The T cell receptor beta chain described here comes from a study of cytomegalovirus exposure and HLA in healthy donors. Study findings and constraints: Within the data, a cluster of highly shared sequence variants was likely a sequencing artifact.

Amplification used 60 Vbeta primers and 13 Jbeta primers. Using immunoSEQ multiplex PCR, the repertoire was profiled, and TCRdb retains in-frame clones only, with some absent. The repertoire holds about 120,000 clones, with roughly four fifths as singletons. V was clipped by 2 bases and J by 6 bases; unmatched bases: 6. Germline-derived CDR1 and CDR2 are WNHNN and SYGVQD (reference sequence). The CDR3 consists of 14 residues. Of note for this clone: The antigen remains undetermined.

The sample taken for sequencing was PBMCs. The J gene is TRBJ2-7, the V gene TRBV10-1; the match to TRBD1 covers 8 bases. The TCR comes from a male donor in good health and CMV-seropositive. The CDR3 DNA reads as TGCGCCAGCAGTGAGGACAGGGGAGTAGGCGAGCAGTACTTC. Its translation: CASSEDRGVGEQYF.